The 17 T cell receptor beta chains reported below all come from one sample, sequenced in a study of OX40 agonist ivuxolimab in advanced cancers. Using immunoSEQ multiplex PCR, the repertoire was profiled, and TCRdb retains in-frame clones only, with some absent. The sample lists about 100,000 clones, around nine tenths seen once, with approximately 0.16% in the top ten. Sequenced here: CD4+ or CD8+ T cells sorted from blood, sampled in a trial of the OX40 agonist ivuxolimab. The receptors come from an adult with an advanced solid tumor such as melanoma, head and neck, liver or kidney cancer.

This chain connects TRBV10-1 to TRBJ2-7; D possibly uses TRBD1 or TRBD2 (5 bases each). The CDR3 totals 13 residues. V was clipped by 3 bases and J by 6 bases, with 12 bases between them. Germline CDR1 and CDR2: WNHNN and SYGVQD (reference sequence). The CDR3 is CASSDRGDGEQYF. The CDR3 DNA reads as TGCGCCAGCAGTGACCGAGGGGACGGCGAGCAGTACTTC.

The V and J genes are TRBV30 and TRBJ2-2, with no clear D. Between the trimmed V and J ends, which lost 3 bases and 0 bases, there was a span of 5 bases. CDR3 size: 13 residues. The V gene's germline CDR1 is GTSNPN and CDR2 SVGIG (reference sequence). CDR3 amino acids: CAWSYPNTGELFF. The CDR3 bases are TGTGCCTGGAGCTACCCGAACACCGGGGAGCTGTTTTTT.

This clone has more than one count but fewer than ten. The rearrangement joins TRBV19 to TRBJ1-5; TRBD1 matches 9 bases. Germline CDR1 and CDR2: LNHDA and SQIVND (reference sequence). The CDR3 consists of 15 residues. The CDR3 is CASQDRGLSNQPQHF. CDR3 bases: TGTGCTTCACAGGACAGGGGTCTGAGCAATCAGCCCCAGCATTTT.

The V call is TRBV6-1, the J call TRBJ1-2; TRBD1 matches 7 bases. The CDR3 runs 11 residues. V was clipped by 6 bases and J by 7 bases; unmatched bases: 2. The germline gives CDR1 MNHNS, CDR2 SASEGT. CDR3 sequence: CASRQGSGYTF. CDR3 DNA sequence: TGTGCCAGCAGACAGGGGTCTGGCTACACCTTC.

The V call is TRBV28, the J call TRBJ2-3; TRBD2 aligns across 11 bases. Per the germline V gene, CDR1 is MDHEN and CDR2 is SYDVKM. The CDR3 runs to 17 residues. V shed 4 bases and J 2 bases; nucleotides not matched to a gene: 8. CDR3 bases: TGTGCCAGCAGTTCCCAAGGGACTAGCGGTCCCACAGATACGCAGTATTTT. As protein: CASSSQGTSGPTDTQYF. The full variable domain, completed using reference TRBV28 and TRBJ2-3, is DVKVTQSSRYLVKRTGEKVFLECVQDMDHENMFWYRQDPGLGLRLIYFSYDVKMKEKGDIPEGYSVSREKKERFSLILESASTNQTSMYLCASSSQGTSGPTDTQYFGPGTRLTVL.

There are a few counts of this clone. J is TRBJ1-1 and V is TRBV29-1; D remains unclear. The germline V gene encodes CDR1 SQVTM and CDR2 ANQGSEA. V was clipped by 8 bases and J by 5 bases, with 12 bases between them. The CDR3 has 11 amino acids. The CDR3 protein is CSTRGGTEAFF. CDR3 nucleotides: TGCAGCACTCGGGGTGGTACTGAAGCTTTCTTT.

The gene calls are TRBV2 and TRBJ1-5, with 10 bases identical to TRBD1. The CDR3 is made up of 14 amino acids. Trimming at V came to 5 bases and at J to 7 bases, leaving 5 bases not matched to a gene. The germline V gene has CDR1 SNHLY and CDR2 FYNNEI. The CDR3 sequence is CASSTTGGRQPQHF. CDR3 coding DNA: TGTGCCAGCAGTACGACAGGGGGCCGACAGCCCCAGCATTTT.

The table lists this clone with a count of one. The chain is built from TRBV30 and TRBJ1-5; no clear D gene. The germline V gene encodes CDR1 GTSNPN and CDR2 SVGIG (reference sequence). The CDR3 consists of 16 residues. V lost 0 bases to trimming and J lost 2 bases, with 14 bases between them. CDR3 protein: CAWSVQSPLRNQPQHF. CDR3 nucleotide sequence: TGTGCCTGGAGTGTACAGTCCCCACTACGCAATCAGCCCCAGCATTTT.

The chain carries TRBV27 and TRBJ1-5; D gene uncertain. CDR1 MNHEY and CDR2 SMNVEV come from the germline V gene (reference sequence). Trimming removed 0 bases at V and 7 bases at J, with 13 bases between. The CDR3 runs 15 residues. Here the CDR3 reads CASSLSAGIQQPQHF. DNA for the CDR3: TGTGCCAGCAGTTTATCAGCCGGGATCCAACAGCCCCAGCATTTT.

This clone was observed once. The genes are TRBV5-4 and TRBJ2-5, with 12 positions matching TRBD2. V trimming: 1 base; J trimming: 5 bases; junction bases outside the gene matches: 6. This CDR3 region has 16 residues. Germline-derived CDR1 and CDR2 are SGHNT and YYREEE (reference sequence). CDR3 DNA sequence: TGTGCCAGCAGCTTGTCTAGCGGGGGGGCCTGGGAGACCCAGTACTTC. Amino acids: CASSLSSGGAWETQYF.

The rearrangement joins TRBV29-1 to TRBJ1-2, with D perhaps TRBD1 (6 bases). The CDR3 consists of 14 residues. CDR1 and CDR2 from the germline V gene are SQVTM and ANQGSEA. V lost 0 bases, J lost 5 bases, and 13 bases lay in between. The CDR3: CSVEDDRQGYGYTF. The DNA of the CDR3 is TGCAGCGTTGAAGATGACAGGCAAGGGTATGGCTACACCTTC.

The chain employs TRBV6-1 and TRBJ2-1; 11 nucleotides match TRBD2. CDR3 length: 14 residues. The V gene's germline CDR1 is MNHNS and CDR2 SASEGT. V dropped 5 bases and J dropped 8; count of bases not matched to a gene: 5. The CDR3 DNA sequence: TGTGCCAGCAGTATAGCGGGGGGGCCCTATGAGCAGTTCTTC. Translating gives CASSIAGGPYEQFF.

This chain links TRBV19 with TRBJ2-1, with D hard to call. Trimming left V 4 bases short and J 4 bases short, with 8 bases between. Germline CDR1 reads LNHDA; CDR2 reads SQIVND (reference sequence). This CDR3 has 13 amino acids. The CDR3 DNA reads as TGTGCCAGTAGTACCCTGTCTTACAATGAGCAGTTCTTC. As protein: CASSTLSYNEQFF.

This clone has only one observation. The CDR3 bases are TGTGCCAGCAGCCAAGCGGGGAGCACAGATACGCAGTATTTT. Residues: CASSQAGSTDTQYF. The chain uses TRBV14 and TRBJ2-3; D perhaps matches TRBD2 (5 bases). Trimming took off 1 base at V and 0 bases at J, with 5 bases between the two ends. This CDR3 region has 14 residues. The germline V gene encodes CDR1 SGHDN and CDR2 FVKESK.

This clone appeared once. V usage is TRBV19 and J usage is TRBJ2-7; the D gene is possibly TRBD2 (6 bases). The CDR3 is 14 residues long. V was shortened by 7 bases and J by 2 bases, with 15 bases between the two germline ends. Germline CDR1 LNHDA, CDR2 SQIVND (reference sequence). The CDR3 reads CASTGVMQAYEQYF. The CDR3, as DNA: TGTGCCAGTACGGGGGTTATGCAAGCCTACGAGCAGTACTTC. Using reference TRBV19 and TRBJ2-7 for the parts outside the CDR3, the full variable domain is DGGITQSPKYLFRKEGQNVTLSCEQNLNHDAMYWYRQDPGQGLRLIYYSQIVNDFQKGDIAEGYSVSREKKESFPLTVTSAQKNPTAFYLCASTGVMQAYEQYFGPGTRLTVT.

The chain uses TRBV5-6 and TRBJ2-6; D tentatively reads TRBD1 or TRBD2 (5 bases each). Germline-derived CDR1 and CDR2 are SGHDT and YYEEEE. CDR3 length equals 16 residues. With 0 bases removed from V and 4 bases from J, the gap between germline ends came to 11 bases. The CDR3, as DNA: TGTGCCAGCAGCTTGGTCTCCGGGGCCGGGGCCAACGTCCTGACTTTC. This translates into CASSLVSGAGANVLTF.

V and J are TRBV9 and TRBJ1-4, with 8 bases lining up with TRBD1. Trimming removed 9 bases from V and 4 bases from J; junction bases left unmatched: 8. The CDR3 consists of 14 residues. Germline V gene data show CDR1 as SGDLS and CDR2 as YYNGEE. CDR3 amino acids: CATKPGQDNEKLFF. CDR3 sequence (DNA): TGTGCCACTAAACCGGGACAGGATAATGAAAAACTGTTTTTT.